These T cell receptor beta chains were read from a single sample in a study of blood T cells in healthy people across ages. From the 5' RACE reads, TCRdb called clonotypes with MiXCR, one entry per CDR3 protein. The table shows approximately 900,000 distinct CDR3 sequences, with around 46% occurring only once. Material: blood. Receptors originate from a man aged 30 to 45 in good health. The CDR3 runs from the conserved cysteine through the conserved F or W. Fields, in order: J gene, clone size, D gene, V gene, CDR3 protein, CDR3 DNA. The D gene is left open where the match is weak. Only some rows state a clone size, as once, few, many or a class for expanded clones.

j_call: TRBJ1-4; clone_size: .; d_call: .; v_call: TRBV5-1; cdr3_aa: CASSLDRIEKLFF; cdr3_nt: TGCGCCAGCAGCCTAGACAGGATTGAAAAACTGTTTTTT
j_call: TRBJ2-1; clone_size: few; d_call: TRBD1; v_call: TRBV20-1; cdr3_aa: CSAPRQGAYNEQFF; cdr3_nt: TGCAGTGCACCCCGACAGGGGGCTTACAATGAGCAGTTCTTC
j_call: TRBJ1-5; clone_size: .; d_call: .; v_call: TRBV27; cdr3_aa: CASVEGEEGNQPQHF; cdr3_nt: TGTGCCAGCGTCGAGGGGGAAGAAGGCAATCAGCCCCAGCATTTT
j_call: TRBJ1-5; clone_size: .; d_call: .; v_call: TRBV4-2; cdr3_aa: CASSQEEVTRNQPQHF; cdr3_nt: TGTGCCAGCAGCCAAGAAGAGGTGACCCGAAATCAGCCCCAGCATTTT
j_call: TRBJ2-5; clone_size: .; d_call: TRBD2; v_call: TRBV6-5; cdr3_aa: CASSSETSAETQYF; cdr3_nt: TGTGCCAGCAGTTCCGAGACTAGCGCGGAGACCCAGTACTTC
j_call: TRBJ2-7; clone_size: many; d_call: TRBD1; v_call: TRBV29-1; cdr3_aa: CSAVRDSYEQYF; cdr3_nt: TGCAGCGCGGTCCGGGACAGCTACGAGCAGTACTTC
j_call: TRBJ1-2; clone_size: once; d_call: .; v_call: TRBV27; cdr3_aa: CASSPRKGGHGYTF; cdr3_nt: TGTGCCAGCAGCCCCAGGAAAGGGGGGCATGGCTACACCTTC
j_call: TRBJ2-1; clone_size: .; d_call: TRBD2; v_call: TRBV20-1; cdr3_aa: CSAGRVRHTYNEQFF; cdr3_nt: TGCAGTGCTGGGAGGGTGAGGCACACCTACAATGAGCAGTTCTTC
j_call: TRBJ1-2; clone_size: .; d_call: TRBD1; v_call: TRBV27; cdr3_aa: CASRLMGQGTQTNYGYTF; cdr3_nt: TGTGCCAGCAGACTAATGGGACAGGGGACCCAAACTAACTATGGCTACACCTTC
j_call: TRBJ2-1; clone_size: .; d_call: TRBD2; v_call: TRBV20-1; cdr3_aa: CSASATPRTSGYEQFF; cdr3_nt: TGCAGTGCTAGTGCAACGCCGAGGACTAGCGGTTATGAGCAGTTCTTC
j_call: TRBJ2-7; clone_size: few; d_call: .; v_call: TRBV5-1; cdr3_aa: CASSLTDSPSYEQYF; cdr3_nt: TGCGCCAGCAGCCTAACCGACAGTCCCAGCTACGAGCAGTACTTC
j_call: TRBJ1-3; clone_size: once; d_call: .; v_call: TRBV12-3/TRBV12-4; cdr3_aa: CASRPRQAGNTIYF; cdr3_nt: TGTGCCAGCAGACCACGACAGGCTGGAAACACCATATATTTT
j_call: TRBJ2-2; clone_size: few; d_call: TRBD2; v_call: TRBV7-2; cdr3_aa: CASSLRLAGENTGELFF; cdr3_nt: TGTGCCAGCAGCTTACGTCTAGCGGGGGAGAACACCGGGGAGCTGTTTTTT
j_call: TRBJ2-7; clone_size: .; d_call: TRBD2; v_call: TRBV10-2; cdr3_aa: CASSEPTSRTLYEQYF; cdr3_nt: TGCGCCAGCAGTGAGCCGACTAGCCGGACCCTTTACGAGCAGTACTTC
j_call: TRBJ1-1; clone_size: .; d_call: .; v_call: TRBV20-1; cdr3_aa: CSASNSGFMNTEAFF; cdr3_nt: TGCAGTGCTAGTAACTCAGGGTTTATGAACACTGAAGCTTTCTTT
j_call: TRBJ2-1; clone_size: .; d_call: .; v_call: TRBV4-1; cdr3_aa: CASSQGGGTVNEQFF; cdr3_nt: TGCGCCAGCAGCCAAGGGGGCGGGACAGTGAATGAGCAGTTCTTC
j_call: TRBJ1-2; clone_size: .; d_call: .; v_call: TRBV4-2; cdr3_aa: CASSQDATGGGYGYTF; cdr3_nt: TGTGCCAGCAGCCAAGATGCGACAGGCGGAGGCTATGGCTACACCTTC
j_call: TRBJ1-2; clone_size: many; d_call: .; v_call: TRBV11-3; cdr3_aa: CASSPGQSNYGYTF; cdr3_nt: TGCGCCAGCAGTCCCGGACAGTCTAACTATGGCTACACCTTC
j_call: TRBJ2-1; clone_size: few; d_call: .; v_call: TRBV10-3; cdr3_aa: CAISQEGSYNEQFF; cdr3_nt: TGTGCCATCAGTCAAGAAGGCTCCTACAATGAGCAGTTCTTC
j_call: TRBJ1-6; clone_size: .; d_call: .; v_call: TRBV2; cdr3_aa: CARREGLNNSPLHF; cdr3_nt: TGTGCCAGGCGGGAGGGGTTGAATAATTCACCCCTCCACTTT
j_call: TRBJ2-7; clone_size: .; d_call: .; v_call: TRBV6-5; cdr3_aa: CASSYSSALYEQYF; cdr3_nt: TGTGCCAGCAGTTACTCGTCAGCTCTCTACGAGCAGTACTTC
j_call: TRBJ2-7; clone_size: .; d_call: TRBD2; v_call: TRBV2; cdr3_aa: CASSRTSGPYEQYF; cdr3_nt: TGTGCCAGCAGTCGGACTAGCGGCCCTTACGAGCAGTACTTC
j_call: TRBJ2-7; clone_size: many; d_call: .; v_call: TRBV27; cdr3_aa: CASSDRSSYEQYF; cdr3_nt: TGTGCCAGCAGCGACCGCTCCTCCTACGAGCAGTACTTC
j_call: TRBJ1-1; clone_size: few; d_call: TRBD1; v_call: TRBV12-3/TRBV12-4; cdr3_aa: CASSTTGGTEAFF; cdr3_nt: TGTGCCAGCAGTACGACAGGGGGAACTGAAGCTTTCTTT
j_call: TRBJ1-2; clone_size: .; d_call: .; v_call: TRBV7-2; cdr3_aa: CASSLVREHGYTF; cdr3_nt: TGTGCCAGCAGCTTAGTGAGAGAGCACGGCTACACCTTC
j_call: TRBJ2-7; clone_size: few; d_call: TRBD1; v_call: TRBV6-5; cdr3_aa: CASSQMGTGGYEQYF; cdr3_nt: TGTGCCAGCAGCCAAATGGGGACAGGGGGATACGAGCAGTACTTC
j_call: TRBJ2-5; clone_size: .; d_call: TRBD1; v_call: TRBV10-3; cdr3_aa: CAVKRTGSYIETQYF; cdr3_nt: TGTGCCGTAAAACGGACAGGGTCGTACATTGAGACCCAGTACTTC
j_call: TRBJ2-6; clone_size: .; d_call: TRBD1; v_call: TRBV6-5; cdr3_aa: CASSYSGTGVISGANVLTF; cdr3_nt: TGTGCCAGCAGTTACTCCGGGACAGGAGTTATCTCTGGGGCCAACGTCCTGACTTTC
j_call: TRBJ2-7; clone_size: .; d_call: .; v_call: TRBV20-1; cdr3_aa: CSARGRRGPYEQYF; cdr3_nt: TGCAGTGCTAGAGGGCGACGGGGGCCCTACGAGCAGTACTTC
j_call: TRBJ1-5; clone_size: .; d_call: .; v_call: TRBV6-2/TRBV6-3; cdr3_aa: CASSPPGVYPVVNQPQHF; cdr3_nt: TGTGCCAGCAGTCCACCGGGGGTCTACCCGGTGGTGAATCAGCCCCAGCATTTT
j_call: TRBJ1-4; clone_size: .; d_call: TRBD1; v_call: TRBV25-1; cdr3_aa: CASSGFGGTAINEKLFF; cdr3_nt: TGTGCCAGCAGTGGATTTGGCGGGACAGCTATTAATGAAAAACTGTTTTTT
j_call: TRBJ2-1; clone_size: .; d_call: .; v_call: TRBV7-9; cdr3_aa: CASSHALQYSYNEQFF; cdr3_nt: TGTGCCAGCAGCCACGCCCTTCAATACTCCTACAATGAGCAGTTCTTC
j_call: TRBJ1-4; clone_size: .; d_call: .; v_call: TRBV5-1; cdr3_aa: CASSRLDATNEKLFF; cdr3_nt: TGCGCCAGCAGCCGCCTAGATGCAACTAATGAAAAACTGTTTTTT
j_call: TRBJ2-6; clone_size: .; d_call: .; v_call: TRBV6-5; cdr3_aa: CASSYSGSGANVLTF; cdr3_nt: TGTGCCAGCAGTTACTCCGGATCTGGGGCCAACGTCCTGACTTTC
j_call: TRBJ2-3; clone_size: few; d_call: TRBD1; v_call: TRBV7-2; cdr3_aa: CASSTWGQVDSDTQYF; cdr3_nt: TGTGCCAGCAGCACCTGGGGACAGGTTGACTCGGATACGCAGTATTTT
j_call: TRBJ2-4; clone_size: .; d_call: TRBD1; v_call: TRBV7-2; cdr3_aa: CASSQQGADASIQYF; cdr3_nt: TGTGCCAGCAGCCAGCAGGGGGCAGATGCTTCCATTCAGTACTTC
j_call: TRBJ2-5; clone_size: many; d_call: .; v_call: TRBV20-1; cdr3_aa: CSATRLTVQETQYF; cdr3_nt: TGCAGTGCTACCCGTTTGACCGTCCAAGAGACCCAGTACTTC
j_call: TRBJ2-1; clone_size: .; d_call: TRBD2; v_call: TRBV12-3/TRBV12-4; cdr3_aa: CASSLVRGGGARFF; cdr3_nt: TGTGCCAGCAGTTTAGTCCGTGGCGGGGGGGCCAGGTTCTTC
j_call: TRBJ2-1; clone_size: .; d_call: .; v_call: TRBV27; cdr3_aa: CASSLTDGYNEQFF; cdr3_nt: TGTGCCAGCAGTTTAACCGACGGTTACAATGAGCAGTTCTTC
j_call: TRBJ2-7; clone_size: few; d_call: TRBD2; v_call: TRBV9; cdr3_aa: CASSLGGGLASGEQYF; cdr3_nt: TGTGCCAGCAGCTTGGGGGGGGGACTAGCATCCGGCGAGCAGTACTTC
j_call: TRBJ2-3; clone_size: .; d_call: TRBD2; v_call: TRBV9; cdr3_aa: CASSGLAGDSFTDTQYF; cdr3_nt: TGTGCCAGCAGCGGACTAGCGGGGGATTCCTTCACAGATACGCAGTATTTT
j_call: TRBJ2-7; clone_size: few; d_call: .; v_call: TRBV7-9; cdr3_aa: CASSLVLQALGEQYF; cdr3_nt: TGTGCCAGCAGCTTAGTCCTACAGGCCCTGGGCGAGCAGTACTTC
j_call: TRBJ2-7; clone_size: .; d_call: .; v_call: TRBV28; cdr3_aa: CASSLQGTGRSYNEQYF; cdr3_nt: TGTGCCAGCAGTTTACAGGGAACGGGACGCTCCTACAATGAGCAGTACTTC
j_call: TRBJ2-7; clone_size: many; d_call: TRBD1; v_call: TRBV5-1; cdr3_aa: CASSSDRGFEQYF; cdr3_nt: TGCGCCAGCAGCAGCGACAGGGGATTCGAGCAGTACTTC
j_call: TRBJ2-3; clone_size: many; d_call: .; v_call: TRBV11-2; cdr3_aa: CASSPAGTDTQYF; cdr3_nt: TGTGCCAGCAGCCCCGCCGGCACAGATACGCAGTATTTT
j_call: TRBJ2-7; clone_size: .; d_call: .; v_call: TRBV29-1; cdr3_aa: CSVTPLGKAYEQYF; cdr3_nt: TGCAGCGTTACCCCTCTGGGGAAGGCCTACGAGCAGTACTTC